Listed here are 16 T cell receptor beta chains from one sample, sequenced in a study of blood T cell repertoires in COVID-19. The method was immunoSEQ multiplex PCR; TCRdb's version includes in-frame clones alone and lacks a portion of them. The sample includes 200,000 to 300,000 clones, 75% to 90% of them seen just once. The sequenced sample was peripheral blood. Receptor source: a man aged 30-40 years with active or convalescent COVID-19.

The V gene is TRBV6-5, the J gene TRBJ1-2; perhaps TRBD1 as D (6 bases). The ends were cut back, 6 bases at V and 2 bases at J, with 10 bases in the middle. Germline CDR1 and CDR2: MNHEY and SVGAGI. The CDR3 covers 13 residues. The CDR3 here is CASSTDRNYGYTF. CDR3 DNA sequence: TGTGCCAGCAGCACGGACAGAAACTATGGCTACACCTTC.

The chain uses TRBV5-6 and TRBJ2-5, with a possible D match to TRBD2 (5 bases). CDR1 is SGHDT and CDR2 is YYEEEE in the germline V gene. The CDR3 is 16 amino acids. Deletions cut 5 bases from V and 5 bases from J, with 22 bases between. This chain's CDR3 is CASSWSGLEGVETQYF. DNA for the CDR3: TGTGCCAGCAGTTGGAGTGGCCTCGAGGGAGTGGAGACCCAGTACTTC.

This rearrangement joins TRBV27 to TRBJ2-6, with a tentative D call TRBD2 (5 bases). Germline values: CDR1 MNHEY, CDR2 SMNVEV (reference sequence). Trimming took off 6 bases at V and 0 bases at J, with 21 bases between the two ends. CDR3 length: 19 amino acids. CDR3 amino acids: CASSLGRPLDYSGANVLTF. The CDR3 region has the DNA TGTGCCAGCAGCTTAGGCAGGCCCTTAGACTACTCTGGGGCCAACGTCCTGACTTTC.

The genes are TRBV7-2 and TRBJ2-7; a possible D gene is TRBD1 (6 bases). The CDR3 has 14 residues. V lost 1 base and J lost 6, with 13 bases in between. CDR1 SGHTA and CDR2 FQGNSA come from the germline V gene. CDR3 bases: TGTGCCAGCAGCTTAGACAGGGTAGGTCTCGAGCAGTACTTC. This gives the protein CASSLDRVGLEQYF. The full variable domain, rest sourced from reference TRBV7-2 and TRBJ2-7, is GAGVSQSPSNKVTEKGKDVELRCDPISGHTALYWYRQSLGQGLEFLIYFQGNSAPDKSGLPSDRFSAERTGGSVSTLTIQRTQQEDSAVYLCASSLDRVGLEQYFGPGTRLTVT.

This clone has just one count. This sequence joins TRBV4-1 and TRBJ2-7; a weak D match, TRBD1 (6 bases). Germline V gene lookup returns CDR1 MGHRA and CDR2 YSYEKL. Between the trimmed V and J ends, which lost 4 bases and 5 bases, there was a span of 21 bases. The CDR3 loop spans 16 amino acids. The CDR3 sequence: CASSPVVGGLNNEQYF. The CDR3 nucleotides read TGCGCCAGCAGCCCAGTCGTAGGGGGTCTTAACAACGAGCAGTACTTC.

The CDR3 region is CASHWFSGAGELFF. CDR3 DNA: TGTGCCAGCCACTGGTTTAGCGGGGCCGGGGAGCTGTTTTTT. The V call is TRBV21-1, the J call TRBJ2-2; TRBD2 reflects the table's D call only, with no check against the DNA. TRBV21-1 is a known pseudogene. CDR3 length: 14 amino acids.

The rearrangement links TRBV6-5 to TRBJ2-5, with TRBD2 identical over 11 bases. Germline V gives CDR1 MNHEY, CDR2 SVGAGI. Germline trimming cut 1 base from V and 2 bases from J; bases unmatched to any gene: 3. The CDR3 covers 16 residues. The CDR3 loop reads CASSYWASGGQETQYF. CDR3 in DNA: TGTGCCAGCAGTTACTGGGCTAGCGGGGGGCAAGAGACCCAGTACTTC.

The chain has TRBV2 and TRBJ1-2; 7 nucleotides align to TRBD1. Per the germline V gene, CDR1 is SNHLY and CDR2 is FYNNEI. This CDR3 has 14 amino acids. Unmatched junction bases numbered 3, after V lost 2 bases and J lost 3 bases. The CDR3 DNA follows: TGTGCCAGCAGTGAACGACAGGGCGACTATGGCTACACCTTC. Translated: CASSERQGDYGYTF.

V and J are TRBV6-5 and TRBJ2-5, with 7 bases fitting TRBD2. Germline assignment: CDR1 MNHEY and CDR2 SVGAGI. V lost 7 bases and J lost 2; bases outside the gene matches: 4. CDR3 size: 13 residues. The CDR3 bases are TGTGCCAGCACCGGCGGGGGTCAAGAGACCCAGTACTTC. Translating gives CASTGGGQETQYF.

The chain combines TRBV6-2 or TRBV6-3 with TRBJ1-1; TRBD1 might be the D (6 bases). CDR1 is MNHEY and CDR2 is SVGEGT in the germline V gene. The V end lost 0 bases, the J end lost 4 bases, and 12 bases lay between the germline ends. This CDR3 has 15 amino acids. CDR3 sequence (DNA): TGTGCCAGCAGTTACTCGGGACACCTGAGCACTGAAGCTTTCTTT. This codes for CASSYSGHLSTEAFF.

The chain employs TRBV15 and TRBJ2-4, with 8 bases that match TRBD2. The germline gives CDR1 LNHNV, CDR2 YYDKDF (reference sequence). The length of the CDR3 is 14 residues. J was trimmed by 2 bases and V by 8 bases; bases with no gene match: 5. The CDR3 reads CATGAGGSKNIQYF. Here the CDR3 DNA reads TGTGCCACCGGGGCGGGGGGTTCCAAAAACATTCAGTACTTC.

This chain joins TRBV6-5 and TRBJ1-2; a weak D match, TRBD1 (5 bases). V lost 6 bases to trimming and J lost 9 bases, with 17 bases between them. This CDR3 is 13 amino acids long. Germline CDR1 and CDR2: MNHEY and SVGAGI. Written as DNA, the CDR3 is TGTGCCAGCAGAATCGCCGGCGGGGGTCGCTACACCTTC. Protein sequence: CASRIAGGGRYTF.

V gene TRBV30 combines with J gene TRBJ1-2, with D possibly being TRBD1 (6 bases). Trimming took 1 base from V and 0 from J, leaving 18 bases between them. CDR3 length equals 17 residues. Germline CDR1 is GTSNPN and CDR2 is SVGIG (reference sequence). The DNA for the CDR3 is TGTGCCTGGAGTGGTTGGTACACCGGGACAACTAACTATGGCTACACCTTC. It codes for CAWSGWYTGTTNYGYTF.

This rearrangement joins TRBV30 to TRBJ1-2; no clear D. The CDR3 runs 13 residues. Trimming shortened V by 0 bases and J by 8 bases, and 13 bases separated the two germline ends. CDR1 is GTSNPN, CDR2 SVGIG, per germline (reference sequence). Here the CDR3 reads CAWSVASQGGYTF. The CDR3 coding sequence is TGTGCCTGGAGTGTAGCTAGCCAAGGGGGCTACACCTTC.

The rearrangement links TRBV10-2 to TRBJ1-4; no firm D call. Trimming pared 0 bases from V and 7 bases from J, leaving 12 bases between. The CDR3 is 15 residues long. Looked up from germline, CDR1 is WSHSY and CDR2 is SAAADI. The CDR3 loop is CASSESGGVGEKLFF. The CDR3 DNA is TGCGCCAGCAGTGAGTCAGGCGGGGTTGGTGAAAAACTGTTTTTT.

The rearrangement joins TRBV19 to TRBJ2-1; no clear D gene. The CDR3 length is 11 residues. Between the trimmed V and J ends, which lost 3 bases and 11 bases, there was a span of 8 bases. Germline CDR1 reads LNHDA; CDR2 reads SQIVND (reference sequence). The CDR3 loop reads CASSILTQQFF. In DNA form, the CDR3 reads TGTGCCAGTAGTATCCTGACTCAGCAGTTCTTC.